The present T cell receptor beta chain was sequenced within a study of T cell responses to AZD1222 COVID-19 vaccine. The germline gives CDR1 SGDLS, CDR2 YYNGEE. V was pared by 0 bases and J by 3 bases, with 9 bases between. This CDR3 has 14 amino acids. Sequenced by immunoSEQ multiplex PCR; TCRdb stores in-frame clones only, minus some. The sample lists about 53,000 clones, approximately 84% seen once, with 25% to 30% in the top ten. This receptor was identified in an adult in good health. Material: peripheral blood, obtained on day 0 of AZD1222 vaccination. J is TRBJ1-2 and V is TRBV9; no clear D. The CDR3 DNA reads as TGTGCCAGCAGCGTAGGGGAGGCCGACTATGGCTACACCTTC. Its protein product is CASSVGEADYGYTF.